This T cell receptor beta chain is from a study of blood T cell repertoires in COVID-19 (TCRdb year 2020). Regarding the complete study: Samples from collaborators originated in the United States, Italy and Spain and spanned both the acute and convalescent phases of COVID-19. The material from the prospective study consisted of cDNA or gDNA derived from T cells, B-cell-depleted T cells, or PBMCs. The dataset comprised deeply sampled blood TCRbeta repertoires from subjects exposed to, actively infected with, or recovered from COVID-19. A freely available public database, intended as a resource for researchers studying the immune response to SARS-CoV-2, is where the repertoires were released. The samples were drawn from the first 160 participants of the ongoing ImmuneRACE study and from over 950 subjects provided by 6 global collaborators. Sample metadata almost always included a de-identified subject ID, COVID-19 status, age in years and sex. Where HLA class I and class II types were available, the types were taken from metadata supplied by the sample provider, not from assay-based typing. Broad study findings and their caveats: Clinical and demographic metadata were provided uncurated, with the amount varying by source and participant.

A second Seattle source provided samples from volunteer blood donors who had recovered from COVID-19. Collaborating institutions collected whole blood in K2EDTA tubes following their own protocols. For TCRbeta analysis, collaborators shipped samples as frozen whole blood, isolated PBMCs, or DNA extracted from either of those sample types. Concerning this clone: The clone's antigen remains unknown. No much larger clone exists at a distance of one base, and base qualities are not known.

According to the germline V gene (reference sequence), CDR1 reads LNHDA and CDR2 reads SQIVND. Deletion took 1 base off V and 6 bases off J, with a span of 13 bases between the germline ends. The CDR3 runs 14 amino acids, cysteine and phenylalanine included. The DNA shown is the 42-base CDR3, in frame from base 1. TCRbeta CDR3 regions were amplified from genomic DNA using the immunoSEQ Assay, a bias-controlled multiplex PCR. Per the original workflow: The number of nucleated cells in each sample was estimated from the amplification of reference gene primers within the assay. To quantify the absolute abundance of each unique TCRbeta CDR3 rearrangement, sequence reads were collapsed and filtered. For each sample, productive Simpson clonality was calculated by taking the square root of Simpson's diversity index across productive rearrangements. TCRdb limited this immuneACCESS table to in-frame rearrangements with V and J called. A share of clones is missing; checked studies link under half to unresolved V genes, and the rest is unexplained. Clone size and the V and J calls come from that table; the DNA yielded D and trimming. The sample profile shows around 280,000 clones; about 86% of them were found once. The ten largest make up approximately 2% of the sample.

The origin of this receptor is a woman aged 25 to 39 who had recovered from COVID-19. Source material: peripheral blood. The chain employs TRBV19 and TRBJ2-7; the D segment could be TRBD1, given 6 matching bases. The DNA sequence is TGTGCCAGTAGTATAGTTCGGGAACAGGGCGAGCAGTACTTC. Translated, it gives CASSIVREQGEQYF.